Below, 9 T cell receptor beta chains from the same sample are listed, as sequenced in a study of blood T cell repertoires in COVID-19. Measured with immunoSEQ multiplex PCR; TCRdb has only the in-frame clones, and not every one. Here the sample spans roughly 63,000 clones, around 73% being singletons. Sequencing input: peripheral blood. All receptors come from an elderly man with acute or convalescent COVID-19.

V and J are TRBV5-1 and TRBJ2-3, with TRBD2 matching over 10 bases. This CDR3 is 16 amino acids long. V gave up 1 base and J gave up 4 bases; unmatched junction bases: 6. In germline, CDR1 is SGHRS, CDR2 YFSETQ. CDR3 DNA: TGCGCCAGCAGCTTGTCACCAGCGGGAGGGTCAGATACGCAGTATTTT. Translation: CASSLSPAGGSDTQYF.

This clone has only one observation. The genes are TRBV4-2 and TRBJ1-4; D may be TRBD1 (5 bases). The V end lost 6 bases, the J end lost 4 bases, and 15 bases lay between the germline ends. Germline lookup yields CDR1 LGHNA and CDR2 YNFKEQ. The CDR3 spans 15 residues. DNA of the CDR3: TGTGCCAGCAGGTCCCCGCAGGGCTATAATGAAAAACTGTTTTTT. Translated, it gives CASRSPQGYNEKLFF.

This chain joins TRBV23-1 and TRBJ1-3; D call uncertain. TRBV23-1 is placed among ORFs of uncertain function. The ends were cut back, 2 bases at V and 0 bases at J, with 8 bases in the middle. The CDR3 sequence is 15 residues long. The CDR3: CASSQGESSGNTIYF. CDR3 bases: TGCGCCAGCAGTCAAGGAGAGAGCTCTGGAAACACCATATATTTT.

CDR3 residues: CASGSREEGEAFF. In nucleotides, the CDR3 is TGTGCCAGTGGTTCACGGGAAGAGGGTGAAGCTTTCTTT. This sequence joins TRBV18 and TRBJ1-1; D remains unclear. The V gene's germline CDR1 is KGHSH and CDR2 LQKENI. The CDR3 runs to 13 residues. Trimming took off 9 bases at V and 7 bases at J, with 18 bases between the two ends. Based on the CDR3 plus reference TRBV18 and TRBJ1-1, the full variable domain is NAGVMQNPRHLVRRRGQEARLRCSPMKGHSHVYWYRQLPEEGLKFMVYLQKENIIDESGMPKERFSAEFPKEGPSILRIQQVVRGDSAAYFCASGSREEGEAFFGQGTRLTVV.

The chain carries TRBV5-6 and TRBJ1-2, with D perhaps matching TRBD1 (6 bases). The CDR3 is 12 residues long. V was pared by 2 bases and J by 7 bases, with 9 bases between. Germline V gene lookup returns CDR1 SGHDT and CDR2 YYEEEE. DNA of the CDR3: TGTGCCAGCAGCTTACAGGGCTTTGGCTACACCTTC. It codes for CASSLQGFGYTF.

V and J are TRBV2 and TRBJ1-2; the match to TRBD1 covers 7 bases. V shed 6 bases, J shed 8 bases, and the junction held 6 bases outside the gene matches. Germline V CDR1 and CDR2: SNHLY, FYNNEI. This CDR3 spans 12 amino acids. In DNA form, the CDR3 reads TGTGCCAGCAGCCCGGACAGGAAAGGCTACACCTTC. Protein: CASSPDRKGYTF. Supplemented by reference TRBV2 and TRBJ1-2, the full variable domain reads EPEVTQTPSHQVTQMGQEVILRCVPISNHLYFYWYRQILGQKVEFLVSFYNNEISEKSEIFDDQFSVERPDGSNFTLKIRSTKLEDSAMYFCASSPDRKGYTFGSGTRLTVV.

The chain is built from TRBV18 and TRBJ1-1, with TRBD1 as a possible D gene (6 bases). CDR3 length equals 14 residues. Trimming stripped 3 bases from V and 4 bases from J, with 12 bases between. CDR1 is KGHSH, CDR2 LQKENI, per germline. This chain's CDR3 is CASSPRQDLTEAFF. The CDR3 DNA reads TGTGCCAGCTCACCGAGACAGGACCTCACTGAAGCTTTCTTT.

This chain links TRBV19 with TRBJ2-1; 10 bases align to TRBD2. This CDR3 has 14 amino acids. The V segment lost 2 bases and the J segment 10 bases; nucleotides outside the gene matches: 5. The germline V gene encodes CDR1 LNHDA and CDR2 SQIVND (reference sequence). CDR3 coding DNA: TGTGCCAGTAGTATATTAGAGCGGGAGGGGGAGCAGTTCTTC. Protein product: CASSILEREGEQFF. Supplemented by reference TRBV19 and TRBJ2-1, the full variable domain reads DGGITQSPKYLFRKEGQNVTLSCEQNLNHDAMYWYRQDPGQGLRLIYYSQIVNDFQKGDIAEGYSVSREKKESFPLTVTSAQKNPTAFYLCASSILEREGEQFFGPGTRLTVL.

This rearrangement joins TRBV24-1 to TRBJ1-1, with D possibly being TRBD1 (5 bases). Trimming stripped 4 bases from V and 4 bases from J, with 12 bases between. Looked up from germline, CDR1 is KGHDR and CDR2 is SFDVKD. CDR3 size: 14 residues. The CDR3 sequence is CATSESGGITEAFF. Written as DNA, the CDR3 is TGTGCCACCAGTGAATCGGGGGGTATCACTGAAGCTTTCTTT.